The entry below describes one T cell receptor beta chain. Its antigen is currently unknown. The record originates from a study of cytomegalovirus exposure and HLA in healthy donors. General study findings and limits: There were a few CMV-associated chains whose specificity for CMV antigens was confirmed in vitro. Certain indistinguishable V segments, among them TRBV6-2 and TRBV6-3, were excluded. Analysis was performed later, and it showed HLA-associated TCR beta chains to be more clonally expanded than equally common others.

The primer mix had 60 Vbeta and 13 Jbeta primers. Generated by immunoSEQ multiplex PCR, the TCRdb table keeps only in-frame clones and is missing some. This sample has approximately 200,000 clones, with 79% found just once. The CDR3 is 16 residues long. Germline V gene lookup returns CDR1 MRHNA and CDR2 SNTAGT. With V trimmed by 2 bases and J by 5 bases, 6 bases remained unmatched. Donors had nominal health at sampling but likely had unrecorded immune exposures. The chain combines TRBV6-4 with TRBJ2-1; 10 bases map to TRBD2. This TCR derives from a woman between 18 and 30 years old in good health and CMV-seronegative. Sequencing input: PBMCs. The CDR3: CASSDQAGGGHNEQFF. CDR3 nucleotides: TGTGCCAGCAGTGACCAAGCGGGAGGGGGCCACAATGAGCAGTTCTTC.